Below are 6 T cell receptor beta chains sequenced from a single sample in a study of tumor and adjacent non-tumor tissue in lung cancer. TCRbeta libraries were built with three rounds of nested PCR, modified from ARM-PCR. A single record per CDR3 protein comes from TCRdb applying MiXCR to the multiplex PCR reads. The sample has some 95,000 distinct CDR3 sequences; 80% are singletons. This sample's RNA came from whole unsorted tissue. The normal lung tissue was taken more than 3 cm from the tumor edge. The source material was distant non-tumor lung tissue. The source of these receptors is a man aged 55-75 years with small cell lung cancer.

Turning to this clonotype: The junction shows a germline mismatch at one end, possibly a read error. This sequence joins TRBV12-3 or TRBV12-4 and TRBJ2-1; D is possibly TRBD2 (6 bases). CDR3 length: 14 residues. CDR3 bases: TGTGCCAGCTGTTTAGCCGGGAGTGTTAATGAGCAGTTCTTC. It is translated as CASCLAGSVNEQFF.

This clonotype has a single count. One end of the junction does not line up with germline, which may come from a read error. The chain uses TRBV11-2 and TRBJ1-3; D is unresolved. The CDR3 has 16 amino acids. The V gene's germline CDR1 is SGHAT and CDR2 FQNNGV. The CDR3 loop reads CASSLAGAFPGNIIYF. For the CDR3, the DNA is TGTGCCAGCAGCTTAGCGGGCGCCTTCCCTGGAAACATCATATATTTT.

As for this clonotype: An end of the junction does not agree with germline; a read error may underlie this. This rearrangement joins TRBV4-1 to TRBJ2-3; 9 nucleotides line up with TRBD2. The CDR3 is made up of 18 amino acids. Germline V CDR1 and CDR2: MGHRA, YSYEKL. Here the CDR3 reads CVSSQGVFSGGRGDTQYF. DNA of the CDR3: TGCGTCAGCAGTCAAGGGGTTTTTAGCGGGGGTCGCGGGGATACGCAGTATTTT.

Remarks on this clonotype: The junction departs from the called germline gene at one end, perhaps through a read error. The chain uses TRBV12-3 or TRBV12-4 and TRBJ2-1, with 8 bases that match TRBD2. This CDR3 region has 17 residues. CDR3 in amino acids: CASSTLPGLVGGNEQIF. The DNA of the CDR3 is TGTGCCAGCAGCACTCTCCCGGGACTAGTGGGAGGGAATGAGCAGATCTTC.

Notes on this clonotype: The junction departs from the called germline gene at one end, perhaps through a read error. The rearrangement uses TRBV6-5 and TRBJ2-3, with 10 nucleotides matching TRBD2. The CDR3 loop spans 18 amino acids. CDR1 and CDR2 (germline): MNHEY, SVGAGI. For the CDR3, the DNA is TGTGCCAACAGTTCAAGCGGGAGGGCTTCCCCTATCACAGATACGCAGTATTTT. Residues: CANSSSGRASPITDTQYF.

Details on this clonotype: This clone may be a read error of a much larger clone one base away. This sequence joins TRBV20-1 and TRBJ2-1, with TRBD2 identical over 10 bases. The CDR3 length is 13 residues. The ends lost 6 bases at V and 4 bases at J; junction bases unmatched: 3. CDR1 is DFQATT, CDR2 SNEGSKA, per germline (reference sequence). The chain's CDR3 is CSAPGLAYNEQFF. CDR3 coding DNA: TGCAGTGCCCCGGGACTAGCGTACAATGAGCAGTTCTTC.